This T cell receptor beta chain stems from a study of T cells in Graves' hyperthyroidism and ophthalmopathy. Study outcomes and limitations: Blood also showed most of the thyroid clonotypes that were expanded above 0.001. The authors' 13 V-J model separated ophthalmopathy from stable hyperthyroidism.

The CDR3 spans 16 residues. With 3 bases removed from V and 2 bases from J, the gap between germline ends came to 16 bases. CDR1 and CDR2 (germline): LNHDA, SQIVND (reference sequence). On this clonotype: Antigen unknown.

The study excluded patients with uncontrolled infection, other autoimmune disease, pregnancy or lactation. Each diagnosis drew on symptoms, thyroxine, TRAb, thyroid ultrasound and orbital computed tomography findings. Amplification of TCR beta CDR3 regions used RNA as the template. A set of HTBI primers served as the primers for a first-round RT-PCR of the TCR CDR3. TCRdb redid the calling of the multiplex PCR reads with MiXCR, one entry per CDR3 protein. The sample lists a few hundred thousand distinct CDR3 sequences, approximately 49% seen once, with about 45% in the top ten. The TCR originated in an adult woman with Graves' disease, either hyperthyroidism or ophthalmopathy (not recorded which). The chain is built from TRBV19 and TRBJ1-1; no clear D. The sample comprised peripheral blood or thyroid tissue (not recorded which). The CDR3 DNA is TGTGCCAGTAGTATCCTTGCAGCGGCGGGAAACACTGAAGCTTTCTTT. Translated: CASSILAAAGNTEAFF.